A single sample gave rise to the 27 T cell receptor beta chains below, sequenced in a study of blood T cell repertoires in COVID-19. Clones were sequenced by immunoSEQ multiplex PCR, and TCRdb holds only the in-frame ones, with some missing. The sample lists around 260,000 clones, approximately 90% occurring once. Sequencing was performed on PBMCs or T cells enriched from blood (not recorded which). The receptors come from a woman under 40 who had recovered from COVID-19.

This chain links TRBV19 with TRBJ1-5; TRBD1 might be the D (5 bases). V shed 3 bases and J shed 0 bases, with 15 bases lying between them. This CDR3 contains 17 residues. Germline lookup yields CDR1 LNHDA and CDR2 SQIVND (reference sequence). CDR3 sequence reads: CASSIGRAGYSNQPQHF. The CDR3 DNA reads TGTGCCAGTAGTATCGGCAGGGCCGGTTATAGCAATCAGCCCCAGCATTTT.

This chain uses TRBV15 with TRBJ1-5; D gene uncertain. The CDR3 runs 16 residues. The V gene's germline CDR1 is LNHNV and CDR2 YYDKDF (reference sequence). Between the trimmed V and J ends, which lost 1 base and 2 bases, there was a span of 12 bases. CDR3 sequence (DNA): TGTGCCACCAGCAGAGGCAGCCTTGCGGGCAATCAGCCCCAGCATTTT. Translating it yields CATSRGSLAGNQPQHF.

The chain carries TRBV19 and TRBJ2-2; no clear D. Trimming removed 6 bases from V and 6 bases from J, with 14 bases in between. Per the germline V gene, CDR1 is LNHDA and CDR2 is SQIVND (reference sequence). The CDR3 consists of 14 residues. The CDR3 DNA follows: TGTGCCAGTAGGCTGTTAGCCCGGCCCGGGGAGCTGTTTTTT. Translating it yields CASRLLARPGELFF.

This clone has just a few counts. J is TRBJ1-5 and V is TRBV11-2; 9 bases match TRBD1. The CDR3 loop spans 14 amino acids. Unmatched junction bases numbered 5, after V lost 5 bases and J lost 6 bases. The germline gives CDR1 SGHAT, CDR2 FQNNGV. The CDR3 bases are TGTGCCAGCAGCGCCACAGGGGGCCTTCAGCCCCAGCATTTT. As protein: CASSATGGLQPQHF.

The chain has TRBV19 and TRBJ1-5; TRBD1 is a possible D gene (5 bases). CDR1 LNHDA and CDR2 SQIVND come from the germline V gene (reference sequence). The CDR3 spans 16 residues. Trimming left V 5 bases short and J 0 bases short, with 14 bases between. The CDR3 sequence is CASSPVWGNSNQPQHF. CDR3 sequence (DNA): TGTGCCAGTAGTCCTGTTTGGGGCAATAGCAATCAGCCCCAGCATTTT.

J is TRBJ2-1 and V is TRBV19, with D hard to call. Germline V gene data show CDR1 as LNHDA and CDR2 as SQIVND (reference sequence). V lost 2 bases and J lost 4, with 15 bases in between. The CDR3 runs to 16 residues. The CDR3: CASSINLGGYYNEQFF. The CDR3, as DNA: TGTGCCAGTAGTATAAATTTAGGCGGCTATTACAATGAGCAGTTCTTC.

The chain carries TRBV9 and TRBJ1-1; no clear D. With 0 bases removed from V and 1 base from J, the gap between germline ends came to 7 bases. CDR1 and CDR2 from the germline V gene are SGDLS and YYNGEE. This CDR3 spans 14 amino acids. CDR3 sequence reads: CASSVDAWNTEAFF. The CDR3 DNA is TGTGCCAGCAGCGTAGATGCGTGGAACACTGAAGCTTTCTTT.

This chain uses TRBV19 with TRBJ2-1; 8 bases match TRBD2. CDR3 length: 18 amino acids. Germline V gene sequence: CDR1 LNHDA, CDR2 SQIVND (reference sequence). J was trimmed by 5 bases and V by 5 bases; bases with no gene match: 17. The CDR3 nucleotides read TGTGCCAGTAGTTTCACTCCGGGGGGGGAAAGTTTTAACAATGAGCAGTTCTTC. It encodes CASSFTPGGESFNNEQFF. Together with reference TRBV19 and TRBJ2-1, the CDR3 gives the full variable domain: DGGITQSPKYLFRKEGQNVTLSCEQNLNHDAMYWYRQDPGQGLRLIYYSQIVNDFQKGDIAEGYSVSREKKESFPLTVTSAQKNPTAFYLCASSFTPGGESFNNEQFFGPGTRLTVL.

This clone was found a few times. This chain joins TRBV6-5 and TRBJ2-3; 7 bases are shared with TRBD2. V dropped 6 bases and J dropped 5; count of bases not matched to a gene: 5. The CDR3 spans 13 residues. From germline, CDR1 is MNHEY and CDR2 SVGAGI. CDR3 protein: CASRAGPVDTQYF. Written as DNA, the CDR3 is TGTGCCAGCAGAGCGGGGCCAGTAGATACGCAGTATTTT.

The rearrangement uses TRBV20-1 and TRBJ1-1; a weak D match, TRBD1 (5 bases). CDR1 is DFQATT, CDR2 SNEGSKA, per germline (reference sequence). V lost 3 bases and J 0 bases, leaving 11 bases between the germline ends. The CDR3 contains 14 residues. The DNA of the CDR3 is TGCAGTGCTAGTCAAGGGGCCTTGAACACTGAAGCTTTCTTT. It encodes CSASQGALNTEAFF.

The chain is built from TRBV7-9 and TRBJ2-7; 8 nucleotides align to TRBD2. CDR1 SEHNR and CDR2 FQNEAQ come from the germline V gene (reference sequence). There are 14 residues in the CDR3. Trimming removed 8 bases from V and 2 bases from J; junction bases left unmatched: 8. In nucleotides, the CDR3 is TGTGCCAGCCATTCCTCGGGAGGGCCCTACGAGCAGTACTTC. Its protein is CASHSSGGPYEQYF. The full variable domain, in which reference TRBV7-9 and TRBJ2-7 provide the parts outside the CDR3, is DTGVSQNPRHKITKRGQNVTFRCDPISEHNRLYWYRQTLGQGPEFLTYFQNEAQLEKSRLLSDRFSAERPKGSFSTLEIQRTEQGDSAMYLCASHSSGGPYEQYFGPGTRLTVT.

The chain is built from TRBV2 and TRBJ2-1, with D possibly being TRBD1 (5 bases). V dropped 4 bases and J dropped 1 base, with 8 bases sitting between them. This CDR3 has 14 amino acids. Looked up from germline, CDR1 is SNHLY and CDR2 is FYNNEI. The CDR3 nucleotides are TGTGCCAGCAGTGCCAGGGTGTCCTACAATGAGCAGTTCTTC. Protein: CASSARVSYNEQFF.

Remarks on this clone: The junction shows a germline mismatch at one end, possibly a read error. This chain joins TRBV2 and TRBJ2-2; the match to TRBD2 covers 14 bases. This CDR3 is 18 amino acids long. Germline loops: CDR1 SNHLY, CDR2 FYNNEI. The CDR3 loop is CASSEVPGLAGEEGELFF. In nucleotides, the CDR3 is TGTGCCAGCAGCGAAGTACCGGGACTAGCGGGAGAGGAGGGGGAGCTGTTTTTT.

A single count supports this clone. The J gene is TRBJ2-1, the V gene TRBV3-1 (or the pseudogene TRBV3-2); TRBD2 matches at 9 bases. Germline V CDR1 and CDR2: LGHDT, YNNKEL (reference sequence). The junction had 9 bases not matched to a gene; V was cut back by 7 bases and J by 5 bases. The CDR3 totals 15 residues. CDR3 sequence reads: CASNRGLAINNEQFF. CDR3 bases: TGTGCCAGCAACCGGGGACTAGCAATTAACAATGAGCAGTTCTTC.

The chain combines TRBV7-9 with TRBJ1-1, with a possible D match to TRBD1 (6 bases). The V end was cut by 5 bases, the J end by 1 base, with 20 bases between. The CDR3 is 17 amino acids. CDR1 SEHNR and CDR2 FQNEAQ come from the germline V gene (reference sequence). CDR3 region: CASSPDRKGRANTEAFF. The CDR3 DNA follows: TGTGCCAGCAGCCCCGACAGGAAAGGAAGGGCGAACACTGAAGCTTTCTTT. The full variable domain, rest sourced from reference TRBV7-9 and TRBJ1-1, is DTGVSQNPRHKITKRGQNVTFRCDPISEHNRLYWYRQTLGQGPEFLTYFQNEAQLEKSRLLSDRFSAERPKGSFSTLEIQRTEQGDSAMYLCASSPDRKGRANTEAFFGQGTRLTVV.

CDR3 in amino acids: CASSLSFPNTGELFF. The CDR3 bases are TGTGCCAGCAGTTTATCGTTCCCTAACACCGGGGAGCTGTTTTTT. This chain joins TRBV27 and TRBJ2-2; D call uncertain. The CDR3 covers 15 residues. Germline CDR1 and CDR2: MNHEY and SMNVEV (reference sequence). The V end lost 0 bases, the J end lost 2 bases, and 7 bases lay between the germline ends.

The CDR3 here is CASSQVLNYGYTF. The CDR3 DNA follows: TGTGCCAGCTCTCAGGTGCTTAACTATGGCTACACCTTC. The genes are TRBV12-3 or TRBV12-4 and TRBJ1-2, with no clear D. CDR3 size: 13 residues. The V gene lost 8 bases and the J gene lost 1 base, with 11 bases spanning the gap.

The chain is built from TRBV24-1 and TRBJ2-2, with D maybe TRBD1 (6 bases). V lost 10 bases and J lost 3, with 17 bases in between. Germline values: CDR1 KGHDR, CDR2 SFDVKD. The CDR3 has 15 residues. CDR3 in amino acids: CATRPQDRDTGELFF. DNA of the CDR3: TGTGCCACAAGACCGCAGGACAGAGACACCGGGGAGCTGTTTTTT.

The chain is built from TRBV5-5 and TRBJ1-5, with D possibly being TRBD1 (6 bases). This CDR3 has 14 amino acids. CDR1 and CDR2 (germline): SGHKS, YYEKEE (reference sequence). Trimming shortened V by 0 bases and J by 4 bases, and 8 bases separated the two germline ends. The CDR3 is CASSLEQGNQPQHF. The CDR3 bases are TGTGCCAGCAGCTTGGAACAGGGTAATCAGCCCCAGCATTTT. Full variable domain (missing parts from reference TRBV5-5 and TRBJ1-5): DAGVTQSPTHLIKTRGQQVTLRCSPISGHKSVSWYQQVLGQGPQFIFQYYEKEERGRGNFPDRFSARQFPNYSSELNVNALLLGDSALYLCASSLEQGNQPQHFGDGTRLSIL.

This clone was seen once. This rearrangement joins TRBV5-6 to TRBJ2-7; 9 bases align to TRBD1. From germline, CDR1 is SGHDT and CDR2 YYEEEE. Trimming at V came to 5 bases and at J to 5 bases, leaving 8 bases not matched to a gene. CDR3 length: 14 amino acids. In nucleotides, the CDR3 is TGTGCCAGCAGTTTCCGGGACAGGGAGGACGAGCAGTACTTC. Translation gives CASSFRDREDEQYF.

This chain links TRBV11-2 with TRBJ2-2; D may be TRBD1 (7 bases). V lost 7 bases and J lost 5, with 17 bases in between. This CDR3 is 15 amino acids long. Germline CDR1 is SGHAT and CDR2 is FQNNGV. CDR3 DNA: TGTGCCAGCATCCTCAGGGGGGTTGGAACCGGGGAGCTGTTTTTT. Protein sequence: CASILRGVGTGELFF. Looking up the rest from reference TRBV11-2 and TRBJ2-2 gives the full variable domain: EAGVAQSPRYKIIEKRQSVAFWCNPISGHATLYWYQQILGQGPKLLIQFQNNGVVDDSQLPKDRFSAERLKGVDSTLKIQPAKLEDSAVYLCASILRGVGTGELFFGEGSRLTVL.

The CDR3 region is CASSRTVTDSPLHF. In DNA, the CDR3 is TGTGCCAGCAGCCGGACAGTGACGGATTCACCCCTCCACTTT. V usage is TRBV7-2 and J usage is TRBJ1-6; possibly TRBD1 for D (6 bases). V gave up 5 bases and J gave up 8 bases, with 13 bases separating them. CDR1 and CDR2 from the germline V gene are SGHTA and FQGNSA. This CDR3 has 14 amino acids.

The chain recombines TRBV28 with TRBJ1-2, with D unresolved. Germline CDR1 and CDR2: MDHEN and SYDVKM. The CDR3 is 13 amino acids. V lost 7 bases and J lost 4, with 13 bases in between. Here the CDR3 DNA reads TGTGCCAGCACCACGGTAGGAGCCTATGGCTACACCTTC. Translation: CASTTVGAYGYTF.

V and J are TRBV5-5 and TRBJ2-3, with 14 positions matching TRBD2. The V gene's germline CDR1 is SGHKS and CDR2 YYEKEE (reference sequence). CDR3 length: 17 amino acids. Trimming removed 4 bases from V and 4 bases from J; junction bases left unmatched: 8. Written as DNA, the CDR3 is TGTGCCAGCAGCCCCCGACTAGCGGGAGGGCCCGCAGATACGCAGTATTTT. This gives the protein CASSPRLAGGPADTQYF.

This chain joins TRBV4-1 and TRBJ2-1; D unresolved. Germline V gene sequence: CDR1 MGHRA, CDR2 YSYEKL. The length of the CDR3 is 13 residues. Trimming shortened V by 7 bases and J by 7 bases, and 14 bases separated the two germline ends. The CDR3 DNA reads TGCGCCAGCACCCTCTCACCAGGAAATGAGCAGTTCTTC. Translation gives CASTLSPGNEQFF.

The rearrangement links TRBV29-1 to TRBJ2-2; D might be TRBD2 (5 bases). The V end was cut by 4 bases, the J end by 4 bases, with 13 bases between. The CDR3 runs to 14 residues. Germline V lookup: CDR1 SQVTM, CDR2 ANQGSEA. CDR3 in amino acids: CSVVERVGTGELFF. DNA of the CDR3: TGCAGCGTTGTAGAGAGGGTGGGCACCGGGGAGCTGTTTTTT.

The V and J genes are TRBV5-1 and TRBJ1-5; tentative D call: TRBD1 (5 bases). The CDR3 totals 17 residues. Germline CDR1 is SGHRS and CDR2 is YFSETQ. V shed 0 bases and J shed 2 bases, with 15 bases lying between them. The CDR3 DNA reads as TGCGCCAGCAGCTTGGATGGGGGGAGTATCGGCAATCAGCCCCAGCATTTT. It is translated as CASSLDGGSIGNQPQHF. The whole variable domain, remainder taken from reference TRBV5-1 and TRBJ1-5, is KAGVTQTPRYLIKTRGQQVTLSCSPISGHRSVSWYQQTPGQGLQFLFEYFSETQRNKGNFPGRFSGRQFSNSRSEMNVSTLELGDSALYLCASSLDGGSIGNQPQHFGDGTRLSIL.